Below are 24 T cell receptor beta chains sequenced from a single sample in a study of blood T cell repertoires in COVID-19. Some clones are missing from TCRdb's copy, which holds only in-frame ones; the method was immunoSEQ multiplex PCR. The sample lists 90,000 to 150,000 clones, roughly 87% occurring once. Sequencing was performed on peripheral blood. The receptor source for this set is a human donor in a cohort sampled during active COVID-19.

The chain employs TRBV7-3 and TRBJ2-2, with a tentative D call TRBD1 (6 bases). The germline V gene encodes CDR1 SGHTA and CDR2 FQGTGA. The CDR3 has 15 residues. The V and J ends lost 0 bases and 4 bases respectively, with 9 bases between them. CDR3 residues: CASSLTGAGTGELFF. CDR3 bases: TGTGCCAGCAGCTTAACGGGGGCGGGCACCGGGGAGCTGTTTTTT.

This clone was seen once. The chain carries TRBV9 and TRBJ2-1; D remains ambiguous. The CDR3 is 14 amino acids. Germline CDR1 is SGDLS and CDR2 is YYNGEE. With 0 bases removed from V and 4 bases from J, the gap between germline ends came to 8 bases. The CDR3 nucleotides read TGTGCCAGCAGCGTAGACCCTAGATACAATGAGCAGTTCTTC. Translation: CASSVDPRYNEQFF.

The CDR3 sequence is CASSSTGAGYTF. DNA of the CDR3: TGTGCCAGCAGCTCGACAGGGGCCGGCTACACCTTC. The genes are TRBV5-6 and TRBJ1-2; 8 nucleotides agree with TRBD1. The CDR3 length is 12 residues. Germline V lookup: CDR1 SGHDT, CDR2 YYEEEE. Trimming cost V 3 bases and J 8 bases; bases outside gene matches: 3.

This clone has more than one count but fewer than ten. CDR3 nucleotides: TGCGCCAGCAGCCAAGATGAGGGTTGGTACGAGCAGTACTTC. It translates to CASSQDEGWYEQYF. This sequence joins TRBV4-1 and TRBJ2-7; D is perhaps TRBD2 (5 bases). V gave up 0 bases and J gave up 4 bases, with 10 bases separating them. Germline CDR1 is MGHRA and CDR2 is YSYEKL. The CDR3 has 14 residues.

The chain recombines TRBV5-5 with TRBJ2-7; the D is unclear. The germline gives CDR1 SGHKS, CDR2 YYEKEE (reference sequence). The CDR3 consists of 12 residues. V lost 0 bases, J lost 3 bases, and 4 bases lay in between. In DNA, the CDR3 is TGTGCCAGCAGCTTGGCAGACTACGAGCAGTACTTC. Protein: CASSLADYEQYF. Full variable domain (rest looked up from reference TRBV5-5 and TRBJ2-7): DAGVTQSPTHLIKTRGQQVTLRCSPISGHKSVSWYQQVLGQGPQFIFQYYEKEERGRGNFPDRFSARQFPNYSSELNVNALLLGDSALYLCASSLADYEQYFGPGTRLTVT.

This clone was counted a single time. The chain joins TRBV6-1 to TRBJ1-5; D remains unclear. V was trimmed by 0 bases and J by 0 bases, leaving 9 bases between them. The germline V gene encodes CDR1 MNHNS and CDR2 SASEGT. The CDR3 consists of 16 residues. The CDR3 region has the DNA TGTGCCAGCAGTGAAGCGGGCAGCTATAGCAATCAGCCCCAGCATTTT. This gives the protein CASSEAGSYSNQPQHF.

This sequence joins TRBV2 and TRBJ1-6; 8 positions agree with TRBD1. From germline, CDR1 is SNHLY and CDR2 FYNNEI. With V trimmed by 3 bases and J by 1 base, 5 bases remained unmatched. This CDR3 contains 17 residues. CDR3 protein: CASSDRTGTSYNSPLHF. The CDR3 DNA reads as TGTGCCAGCAGTGATCGGACAGGGACTTCCTATAATTCACCCCTCCACTTT.

V is TRBV6-4 and J is TRBJ2-3, with 9 bases lining up with TRBD1. Unmatched junction bases numbered 5, after V lost 0 bases and J lost 4 bases. Germline V CDR1 and CDR2: MRHNA, SNTAGT. The CDR3 runs to 16 residues. Here the CDR3 DNA reads TGTGCCAGCAGTGACTCTTGGACAGGGGTCCCAGATACGCAGTATTTT. This sequence encodes CASSDSWTGVPDTQYF.

The gene calls are TRBV5-1 and TRBJ2-7, with TRBD2 matching over 12 bases. The CDR3 is made up of 14 amino acids. CDR1 is SGHRS, CDR2 YFSETQ, per germline. The junction had 5 bases not matched to a gene; V was cut back by 4 bases and J by 6 bases. The CDR3 protein is CASSQLAGGSEQYF. The CDR3, as DNA: TGCGCCAGCAGCCAACTAGCGGGGGGTAGCGAGCAGTACTTC.

V and J are TRBV3-1 (or the pseudogene TRBV3-2) and TRBJ1-6; tentative D call: TRBD1 (5 bases). Trimming shortened V by 0 bases and J by 9 bases, and 9 bases separated the two germline ends. Per germline, CDR1 LGHDT and CDR2 YNNKEL (reference sequence). The CDR3 totals 14 residues. The CDR3, as DNA: TGTGCCAGCAGCCAAGAAGACAGAGGTTCACCCCTCCACTTT. Its protein product is CASSQEDRGSPLHF.

The gene calls are TRBV7-2 and TRBJ2-5, with 14 bases matching TRBD2. Unmatched junction bases numbered 14, after V lost 5 bases and J lost 3 bases. The CDR3 has 19 amino acids. Germline values: CDR1 SGHTA, CDR2 FQGNSA. The CDR3 reads CASSRPGTSGRNSKETQYF. The CDR3 nucleotides read TGTGCCAGCAGCCGCCCTGGGACTAGCGGGAGAAACTCGAAAGAGACCCAGTACTTC.

This clone was picked up one time. The rearrangement uses TRBV28 and TRBJ1-4, with 7 bases matching TRBD1. The V segment lost 6 bases and the J segment 3 bases; nucleotides outside the gene matches: 13. Germline CDR1 MDHEN, CDR2 SYDVKM. The CDR3 extends over 17 amino acids. CDR3 amino acids: CASSTDGHRGSNEKLFF. The DNA for the CDR3 is TGTGCCAGCAGCACCGACGGGCACAGGGGTTCTAATGAAAAACTGTTTTTT.

CDR3 bases: TGCGCCAGCAGGCGGGAGGGGCATCGCACAGATACGCAGTATTTT. Residues: CASRREGHRTDTQYF. V and J are TRBV5-1 and TRBJ2-3, with 9 bases matching TRBD2. The CDR3 contains 15 residues. Germline trimming cut 5 bases from V and 1 base from J; bases unmatched to any gene: 5. Germline V gene lookup returns CDR1 SGHRS and CDR2 YFSETQ.

The chain is built from TRBV19 and TRBJ2-5; 9 positions match TRBD1. The V segment lost 3 bases and the J segment 5 bases; nucleotides outside the gene matches: 4. This CDR3 spans 14 amino acids. Germline assignment: CDR1 LNHDA and CDR2 SQIVND (reference sequence). The DNA of the CDR3 is TGTGCCAGTAGTATCCCGGGACAGGGTGAGACCCAGTACTTC. Protein sequence: CASSIPGQGETQYF.

The genes are TRBV11-3 and TRBJ2-7, with 16 nucleotides matching TRBD2. CDR1 SGHNT and CDR2 YENEEA come from the germline V gene. The CDR3 covers 14 residues. Trimming took 5 bases from V and 10 from J; bases not matched to a gene: 5. DNA for the CDR3: TGTGCCAGCAGCGCGGGACTAGCGGGGGGGACTCAGTACTTC. Protein: CASSAGLAGGTQYF.

This clone was observed a single time. Other DNA sequences in this specimen translate into the identical CDR3. This chain links TRBV3-1 (or the pseudogene TRBV3-2) with TRBJ2-3; weak D call: TRBD2 (6 bases). CDR1 and CDR2 from the germline V gene are LGHDT and YNNKEL (reference sequence). The CDR3 has 14 residues. V shed 4 bases and J shed 2 bases, with 10 bases lying between them. The CDR3 region has the DNA TGTGCCAGCAGCCCCCGGACTAACACAGATACGCAGTATTTT. Encoded protein: CASSPRTNTDTQYF.

The chain links TRBV1 to TRBJ2-5; the table's D call of TRBD1 was not tested on the DNA. TRBV1 is a pseudogene segment. This CDR3 is built from 15 residues. The CDR3: CTSSPLLQGQETQYF. In DNA, the CDR3 is TGCACCAGCAGCCCTTTATTACAGGGACAAGAGACCCAGTACTTC.

The gene calls are TRBV11-2 and TRBJ1-2, with 8 bases fitting TRBD1. This CDR3 is built from 14 residues. Germline values: CDR1 SGHAT, CDR2 FQNNGV. The V gene end was trimmed by 1 base and the J gene end by 4 bases; junction bases not matched to a gene: 2. CDR3 residues: CASSLVGQGYGYTF. As DNA, the CDR3 is TGTGCCAGCAGCTTAGTTGGACAGGGCTATGGCTACACCTTC.

The chain carries TRBV5-4 and TRBJ1-2, with no clear D. This CDR3 contains 14 residues. With 2 bases removed from V and 8 bases from J, the gap between germline ends came to 16 bases. Germline CDR1 reads SGHNT; CDR2 reads YYREEE (reference sequence). The CDR3 DNA is TGTGCCAGCAGCTTATCTGTTAGTCTTGTGGGCTACACCTTC. Translating it yields CASSLSVSLVGYTF.

The chain combines TRBV5-6 with TRBJ2-5; 8 nucleotides agree with TRBD1. The CDR3 is 14 residues long. Germline CDR1 reads SGHDT; CDR2 reads YYEEEE. Trimming at V came to 0 bases and at J to 4 bases, leaving 2 bases not matched to a gene. CDR3 protein: CASSLVGTGETQYF. The CDR3 bases are TGTGCCAGCAGCTTGGTAGGGACAGGAGAGACCCAGTACTTC.

The rearrangement joins TRBV14 to TRBJ2-3; 11 nucleotides line up with TRBD2. This CDR3 region has 17 residues. The V segment lost 1 base and the J segment 7 bases; nucleotides outside the gene matches: 10. From germline, CDR1 is SGHDN and CDR2 FVKESK. CDR3 sequence: CASSQGQTSGAHYTQYF. The CDR3 DNA follows: TGTGCCAGCAGCCAAGGTCAGACTAGCGGGGCCCACTATACGCAGTATTTT.

V usage is TRBV28 and J usage is TRBJ1-1, with no clear D. The CDR3 is 19 residues long. V lost 6 bases to trimming and J lost 5 bases, with 31 bases between them. Per germline, CDR1 MDHEN and CDR2 SYDVKM. The CDR3 region has the DNA TGTGCCAGCAGGTCAGTACACTACCCGGGGAGCGGAGGAAAGACTGAAGCTTTCTTT. It translates to CASRSVHYPGSGGKTEAFF.

This clone was picked up one time. The chain links TRBV5-4 to TRBJ2-7; 10 bases align to TRBD1. Germline assignment: CDR1 SGHNT and CDR2 YYREEE (reference sequence). This CDR3 is 15 amino acids long. The V and J ends lost 4 bases and 3 bases, in that order; junction bases with no gene match: 7. CDR3 in amino acids: CASSGRDRGIYEQYF. For the CDR3, the DNA is TGTGCCAGCAGCGGCCGGGACAGGGGAATCTACGAGCAGTACTTC.

The chain combines TRBV5-6 with TRBJ2-3; TRBD2 matches at 7 bases. Germline V gives CDR1 SGHDT, CDR2 YYEEEE. V trimming: 2 bases; J trimming: 5 bases; junction bases outside the gene matches: 5. CDR3 length: 14 amino acids. CDR3 sequence: CASSFGLGKDTQYF. Here the CDR3 DNA reads TGTGCCAGCAGCTTCGGACTAGGCAAAGATACGCAGTATTTT.